This TCR beta chain was obtained from a study of beta chain features in type 1 diabetes. Findings and limits, study-wide: Naive, central memory and regulatory TCRB repertoires appeared more similar among patients than healthy donors.

This clone was seen a handful of times. The target antigen is unknown. The entirety of the isolated RNA underwent reverse transcription, so expressed TCRB transcripts were sequenced. Sequenced by immunoSEQ multiplex PCR; TCRdb stores in-frame clones only, minus some. Of some 400,000 clones listed, more than 13% are singletons. Source material: naive CD4+ T cells from blood. The TCR sequence derives from a woman aged 18-29 years in good health.

The CDR3 DNA reads TGTGCCAGCAGCCAAGCCCCAGACAGCGAGCAGTACTTC. Translation gives CASSQAPDSEQYF. The rearrangement uses TRBV4-2 and TRBJ2-7; a possible D gene is TRBD1 (5 bases). Trimming removed 1 base at V and 6 bases at J, with 10 bases between. Germline CDR1 and CDR2: LGHNA and YNFKEQ. CDR3 length: 13 amino acids.